This T cell receptor beta chain was sequenced in a study of cytomegalovirus exposure and HLA in healthy donors. Study observations and caveats: In a later analysis, at a false discovery rate of 0.05, 16,951 TCR beta sequences were associated with HLA alleles. HLA-A and HLA-B allele assignments for most subjects were reportedly predicted accurately using TCR beta sequences. The availability of immune exposure information extended only to CMV serostatus.

Vbeta (60) and Jbeta (13) primers were used in the PCR. Here immunoSEQ multiplex PCR was the method, and the copy in TCRdb shows in-frame clones only, minus some. The table records 200,000 to 300,000 clones, roughly 87% of them present only once. Trimming pared 2 bases from V and 5 bases from J, leaving 12 bases between. The CDR3 runs 14 residues. Germline CDR1 and CDR2: MNHNY and SVGAGI (reference sequence). Concerning this clone: Its matching antigen is unknown.

Sequenced input: PBMCs. The V gene is TRBV6-6, the J gene TRBJ2-5; D gene unclear. This TCR was recovered from a woman between 35 and 50 years old in good health and CMV-seropositive. The CDR3 coding sequence is TGTGCCAGCAGTTACGAGAGCAGCGTGGAGACCCAGTACTTC. This sequence encodes CASSYESSVETQYF.